This T cell receptor (beta chain) is from a study of response to subunit inactivated influenza vaccine. Findings of the study overall: The authors proposed limited new T cell recruitment per seasonal influenza vaccination.

This clonotype was found a few times. Antigen unknown. TCRdb reanalysed the RT-PCR reads using MiXCR and keeps one entry per CDR3 protein. The sample holds about 570,000 distinct CDR3 sequences, about 12% seen once. The material sequenced was PBMCs from blood, taken on the day of vaccination. The clonotype originates from a man between 50 and 59 years old who received an inactivated influenza vaccine.

CDR3 protein: CASSLGLSGTQYF. In DNA, the CDR3 is TGTGCCAGCAGTTTGGGACTCTCCGGGACCCAGTACTTC. This rearrangement joins TRBV12-3 or TRBV12-4 to TRBJ2-5; a possible D gene is TRBD2 (6 bases). With 3 bases removed from V and 7 bases from J, the gap between germline ends came to 12 bases. This CDR3 contains 13 residues.